These T cell receptor beta chains were read from a single sample in a study of post-analysis software for immune sequencing data. In TCRdb, the PCR reads were re-called with MiXCR into one record per CDR3 protein. Among about 820,000 distinct CDR3 sequences listed, around 50% were seen once. The specimen was blood. The receptor set was obtained from a girl under 18 with multiple sclerosis. CDR3s include the opening cysteine and the closing phenylalanine or tryptophan. A D gene is named only where the DNA matches it firmly.

d_call	cdr3_length	v_call	j_call	cdr3_aa
TRBD2	15	TRBV20-1	TRBJ2-5	CSATTDSGTQETQYF
TRBD1	15	TRBV5-1	TRBJ2-4	CASSLDGQGAGEQYF
TRBD2	15	TRBV20-1	TRBJ2-3	CSATIAGGPTDTQYF
NA	14	TRBV10-3	TRBJ2-5	CAISSSGVPETQYF
TRBD2	14	TRBV5-1	TRBJ2-3	CASSSTAGTSGEYF
NA	13	TRBV5-1	TRBJ2-7	CASSLEVNYEQYF
NA	15	TRBV20-1	TRBJ2-5	CSARDRDGQTQTQYF
NA	13	TRBV29-1	TRBJ2-7	CSVWAGSSYEQYF
TRBD1	14	TRBV5-1	TRBJ1-6	CASSHGTGDSPLHF
NA	12	TRBV29-1	TRBJ2-5	CSVDWGQETQYF
NA	17	TRBV15	TRBJ1-2	CATSRGAGFLKNYGYTF
TRBD1	17	TRBV5-1	TRBJ2-1	CASSPGTGMSSYNEQFF
NA	17	TRBV6-1	TRBJ1-2	CASKGPGQSNGGYGYTF
NA	13	TRBV4-1	TRBJ1-2	CASSQDLGRGGTF
NA	12	TRBV5-1	TRBJ2-7	CASSLPSYEQYF
NA	15	TRBV21-1	TRBJ1-2	CASSKEPGNCYGYTF
NA	16	TRBV7-3	TRBJ2-6	CASSFPGLSGANVLTF
NA	15	TRBV20-1	TRBJ1-2	CSASPTDTGVRGYTF
NA	17	TRBV15	TRBJ1-5	CATSHSELAYSNQPQHF
TRBD2	21	TRBV6-5	TRBJ2-3	CASSYRPGKREGRGEADTQYF
TRBD1	15	TRBV7-3	TRBJ1-2	CASSSRTGGVDGYTF
NA	13	TRBV3-1	TRBJ2-1	CASSQRNPAEQFF
NA	13	TRBV9	TRBJ2-1	CASGGTDTYEQFF
NA	14	TRBV9	TRBJ2-3	CASSGGTRTDTQYF
TRBD1	14	TRBV29-1	TRBJ1-2	CSVDRTGGNYGYTF
NA	15	TRBV7-3	TRBJ2-1	CASSFSGGGGREQFF
TRBD2	17	TRBV28	TRBJ2-1	CASSGMRGVAGWGEQFF
NA	12	TRBV29-1	TRBJ1-2	CSALTVGYGYTF
NA	18	TRBV27	TRBJ2-6	CASSQVQGRLSGDNVLTF
TRBD2	19	TRBV6-1	TRBJ2-1	CASSKSLQRGGSRYNEQFF
TRBD2	18	TRBV7-2	TRBJ2-5	CASSLSASGGALQETQYF
NA	12	TRBV29-1	TRBJ1-2	CSCSEANYGYTF
NA	12	TRBV20-1	TRBJ2-7	CSAKGLSYEQYF
NA	18	TRBV20-1	TRBJ2-4	CSARGLVGQDLAKNIQYF
TRBD2	17	TRBV7-2	TRBJ2-3	CASSLNLLAGLTDTQYF
NA	14	TRBV5-1	TRBJ1-2	CASNHREAGGGYTF
NA	15	TRBV10-3	TRBJ2-1	CAISDLGESHNEQFF
NA	15	TRBV6-2/TRBV6-3	TRBJ2-1	CASSYAGQIYNEQFF
NA	19	TRBV29-1	TRBJ2-7	CSVAGTRQGLGRPSYEQYF
TRBD2	16	TRBV7-9	TRBJ2-5	CASSLWLAGDQETQYF
NA	12	TRBV29-1	TRBJ2-7	CSVDEGVGEQYF
NA	13	TRBV5-5	TRBJ1-4	CASSLIESEKLFF
NA	18	TRBV6-5	TRBJ2-1	CAGSYSHHPSGRYNEQFF
TRBD2	16	TRBV2	TRBJ2-5	CASSETSGGPQETQYF
NA	13	TRBV20-1	TRBJ2-7	CSAWGRDSYEQYF
NA	13	TRBV9	TRBJ1-4	CASSGTLREKLFF
NA	18	TRBV6-5	TRBJ2-6	CASSYSRQGSSGANVLTF
TRBD2	17	TRBV20-1	TRBJ2-5	CSASKRTSGVYQETQYF
TRBD2	14	TRBV2	TRBJ2-5	CASGGRASQETQYF
NA	12	TRBV30	TRBJ2-7	CAGKFPPYEQYF
NA	12	TRBV11-1	TRBJ2-1	CASVTGFSEQFF